This T cell receptor (beta chain) was recorded in a study of post-analysis software for immune sequencing data. The CDR3 spans 12 residues. Trimming took off 3 bases at V and 15 bases at J, with 15 bases between the two ends. The germline gives CDR1 MNHEY, CDR2 SMNVEV (reference sequence). Unique molecular identifiers tagged the TCR beta cDNA libraries. TCRdb re-derived calls from the PCR reads in MiXCR, one entry per CDR3 protein. The sample has some 690,000 distinct CDR3 sequences, about 32% seen once. Study findings and constraints: Comparison of patients with controls showed five TRBV segments more frequent in patients, TRBV5-6, TRBV5-1 and TRBV20-1 among them.

The sample holds a few counts of this clonotype. Its specificity is unknown. The rearrangement joins TRBV27 to TRBJ2-1; TRBD2 is a possible D gene (6 bases). Sequences were obtained from blood. This TCR came from a girl aged 5-17 years with multiple sclerosis. CDR3 protein: CASSFGGTFWFF. The CDR3 nucleotides are TGTGCCAGCAGTTTTGGGGGGACTTTTTGGTTCTTC.